This entry lists 10 T cell receptor beta chains sequenced from one sample in a study of beta chain features in type 1 diabetes. Study findings and constraints: Moderately but significantly shorter TCRB CDR3s were found in Type 1 diabetes patients in all four CD4+ subsets.

Sequencing targeted expressed TCRB transcripts, as all isolated RNA had been reverse transcribed. Method: immunoSEQ multiplex PCR; TCRdb's copy keeps in-frame clones and lacks some. The sample yields about 640,000 clones, around 12% seen once. No antigen has been identified for these receptors. The sample was naive CD4+ T cells from blood. The receptors derive from a man aged 25-40 years with type 1 diabetes.

This chain uses TRBV2 with TRBJ2-7; 9 bases are shared with TRBD1. V lost 5 bases, J lost 3 bases, and 8 bases stayed unmatched. There are 15 residues in the CDR3. Germline V CDR1 and CDR2: SNHLY, FYNNEI. CDR3 sequence: CASSSPTGGNYEQYF. Here the CDR3 DNA reads TGTGCCAGCAGTTCACCGACAGGGGGAAACTACGAGCAGTACTTC.

The chain carries TRBV10-3 and TRBJ2-3; D ambiguous. Trimming left V 7 bases short and J 2 bases short, with 10 bases between. CDR1 and CDR2 (germline): ENHRY, SYGVKD. This CDR3 has 13 residues. CDR3 region: CAINSGITDTQYF. CDR3 nucleotides: TGTGCCATCAATTCCGGTATCACAGATACGCAGTATTTT.

The V and J genes are TRBV25-1 and TRBJ1-1; TRBD1 matches 7 bases. CDR3 length equals 14 residues. V trimming: 4 bases; J trimming: 5 bases; junction bases outside the gene matches: 7. Germline CDR1 is MGHDK and CDR2 is SYGVNS. The chain's CDR3 is CASSGYRGRTEAFF. CDR3 DNA sequence: TGTGCCAGCAGTGGGTACAGGGGAAGGACTGAAGCTTTCTTT.

The rearrangement uses TRBV25-1 and TRBJ2-3; no clear D gene. CDR3 length: 14 amino acids. Trimming cost V 4 bases and J 2 bases, with 10 bases left between them. CDR1 MGHDK and CDR2 SYGVNS come from the germline V gene. The CDR3 spells CASSALGTTDTQYF. CDR3 sequence (DNA): TGTGCCAGCAGTGCCTTAGGAACCACAGATACGCAGTATTTT.

This clone was observed many times. The chain links TRBV14 to TRBJ2-3, with D hard to call. The CDR3 has 16 residues. Trimming left V 4 bases short and J 6 bases short, with 20 bases between. The germline gives CDR1 SGHDN, CDR2 FVKESK. Here the CDR3 reads CASSPLGAGRRDTQYF. The CDR3 DNA reads TGTGCCAGCAGCCCCTTAGGCGCCGGTCGGCGGGATACGCAGTATTTT.

This clone has just a few counts. The chain combines TRBV10-3 with TRBJ1-1; maybe TRBD1 (5 bases). This CDR3 is built from 13 residues. The germline gives CDR1 ENHRY, CDR2 SYGVKD. V lost 6 bases and J 4 bases, leaving 12 bases between the germline ends. The CDR3 spells CAIRSTAATEAFF. CDR3 coding DNA: TGTGCCATCAGATCGACAGCAGCCACTGAAGCTTTCTTT.

On this clone: One base away lies a much larger clone, so this may be a sequencing read error. Other DNA sequences within the sample encode an identical CDR3. The chain couples TRBV5-6 to TRBJ2-5, with D uncertain. V was trimmed by 3 bases and J by 4 bases, leaving 4 bases between them. The CDR3 totals 11 residues. Germline V gene sequence: CDR1 SGHDT, CDR2 YYEEEE. The CDR3 spells CASSSRETQYF. CDR3 DNA: TGTGCCAGCAGCTCCCGAGAGACCCAGTACTTC.

The gene calls are TRBV6-6 and TRBJ2-7; D not resolved. CDR1 and CDR2 from the germline V gene are MNHNY and SVGAGI (reference sequence). The CDR3 covers 14 residues. V was trimmed by 5 bases and J by 6 bases, leaving 17 bases between them. The CDR3 region has the DNA TGTGCCAGCAGTCCCTTAGGGCCAGATCTCGAGCAGTACTTC. Amino acid sequence: CASSPLGPDLEQYF.

The chain joins TRBV5-1 to TRBJ2-2; TRBD1 agrees at 8 bases. Germline V lookup: CDR1 SGHRS, CDR2 YFSETQ. The CDR3 is 16 residues long. The V segment lost 4 bases and the J segment 6 bases; nucleotides outside the gene matches: 11. The CDR3 loop reads CASSVVRGRESGELFF. CDR3 in DNA: TGCGCCAGCAGCGTCGTCAGGGGGCGCGAATCCGGGGAGCTGTTTTTT.

This clone was detected a few times. This chain uses TRBV6-5 with TRBJ2-7; TRBD2 is a possible D gene (5 bases). The V gene's germline CDR1 is MNHEY and CDR2 SVGAGI. The CDR3 is 16 residues long. V shed 0 bases and J shed 2 bases, with 14 bases lying between them. CDR3 sequence reads: CASSYSYITGTYEQYF. In DNA, the CDR3 is TGTGCCAGCAGTTACTCTTATATAACGGGAACCTACGAGCAGTACTTC.